This section outlines one TCR beta chain sequence together with its context. What antigen it recognizes has not been identified. Reading the germline V gene gives CDR1 LGHNA and CDR2 YSLEER. Taken from cysteine to phenylalanine, the CDR3 has 16 residues. No DNA is given. Sequenced on a NextSeq 550. The Human TCR Profiling Kit (MiLaboratory) was used to make UMI-labeled 5' RACE TRB cDNA libraries. cDNA synthesis used the entire amount of extracted RNA, and PCR amplification then used the entire amount of cDNA produced. Libraries were prepared in parallel using an identical number of PCR cycles. In the authors' own workflow: With a requirement of at least two reads per UMI, MIGEC and MiXCR extracted about 50,000 +/- 10,000 unique UMI-labeled TRB cDNA molecules per library. On average, approximately 40,000 +/- 10,000 functional in-frame TRB CDR3 nucleotide clonotypes lacking stop codons were found per library. After downsampling to 5000 UMI-labeled TRB molecules per sample, diversity metrics such as normalized Shannon-Wiener and Chao1 were calculated in VDJtools. For the central five CDR3 residues, VDJtools calculated physicochemical properties weighted by clonotype size, namely interaction energy, strength, volume and Kidera factor 4. TCRdb reprocessed the raw reads; every CDR3 protein sequence is a single record, and DNA is not supplied. What appears here as the V and J calls and clone size reflects TCRdb's work, not the paper's. This sample's table carries some 53,000 distinct CDR3 sequences. The top ten constitute approximately 0.56% of the sample.

These data belong to a study of CXCR3-negative and CXCR3-positive naive CD8 T cells (dated by TCRdb to the late 2010s). General notes on the study: In total, some 130 million TRB reads were obtained, corresponding to roughly 1.5 +/- 0.3 million reads per library. Diversity and physicochemical repertoire analyses were performed on about a dozen donors pooled from two independent experiments. For the TRBV-TRBJ cluster analysis, the naive subsets came from roughly 5 donors, while the memory cells came from 3 donors.

The research as a whole found: Because surface CD5, which is linked to self-reactivity in mice, was comparable between the naive subsets, TCR interaction strength was also inferred from TRB CDR3 physicochemical properties. TRB CDR3s from CXCR3-positive naive cells showed higher hydrophobicity (lower Kidera factor 4), lower energy, and higher strength and volume indices than CXCR3-negative naive cells. CXCR3 expression partially decreased after cryopreservation, so most assays used freshly isolated PBMCs. Repertoire diversity was comparably high in both naive subsets but much lower in memory CD8+ T cells. Within the same donor, TRBV-TRBJ usage looked similar between naive CXCR3-negative and CXCR3-positive cells, but memory cells had distinct patterns.

Each CD8+ T cell subset was flow-sorted in triplicate, and 300,000 cells per subset were placed directly into RLT lysis buffer. To keep memory contaminants out, a stringent definition of naive CD8+ T cells was applied: CD45RO-CCR7+CD27+CD95-. Peripheral blood mononuclear cells were isolated from buffy coats using standard density gradient centrifugation. A FACSAria III was used to flow-sort naive CD8+ T cells into CXCR3-negative and CXCR3-positive populations. Total RNA was extracted from sorted cells with an RNeasy Mini Kit. This TCR was recovered from a human donor in good health. Some clones in this sample may be carry-over from other donors' samples. The source material was naive CXCR3+ CD8+ T cells from blood. Interpreted using the paper, the cell subset or site label stands for: CD45RO-CCR7+CD27+CD95- naive CD8+ T cells expressing CXCR3 (TNR3+). This sequence uses TRBV4-3 and TRBJ1-3. For the CDR3, the sequence is CASSQVWGLSGNTIYF.